This T cell receptor beta chain derives from a study of cytomegalovirus exposure and HLA in healthy donors. Comment on this clone: Its antigen is not identified.

Germline CDR1 SQVTM, CDR2 ANQGSEA. Trimming left V 6 bases short and J 7 bases short, with 16 bases between. The CDR3 has 13 amino acids. The PCR used 60 Vbeta and 13 Jbeta primers. Only in-frame clones appear in the TCRdb table, and some are missing; sequencing was by immunoSEQ multiplex PCR. The data hold roughly 240,000 clones, with around 80% observed a single time. Each donor was nominally healthy when sampled (though unrecorded immune exposures were likely). Whole-study findings and limits: Confirmation was obtained in vitro that three CMV-associated chains are specific for CMV antigens. Most of the TCR beta V segments (in an earlier analysis) were productive either about 90% or about 30% of the time.

Input material: PBMCs. This receptor was identified in a boy younger than 18 in good health and CMV-seronegative. This sequence joins TRBV29-1 and TRBJ2-1; D perhaps matches TRBD2 (6 bases). The CDR3, as DNA: TGCAGCGTGGAACCGGGACTTCAGAATGAGCAGTTCTTC. This encodes CSVEPGLQNEQFF.